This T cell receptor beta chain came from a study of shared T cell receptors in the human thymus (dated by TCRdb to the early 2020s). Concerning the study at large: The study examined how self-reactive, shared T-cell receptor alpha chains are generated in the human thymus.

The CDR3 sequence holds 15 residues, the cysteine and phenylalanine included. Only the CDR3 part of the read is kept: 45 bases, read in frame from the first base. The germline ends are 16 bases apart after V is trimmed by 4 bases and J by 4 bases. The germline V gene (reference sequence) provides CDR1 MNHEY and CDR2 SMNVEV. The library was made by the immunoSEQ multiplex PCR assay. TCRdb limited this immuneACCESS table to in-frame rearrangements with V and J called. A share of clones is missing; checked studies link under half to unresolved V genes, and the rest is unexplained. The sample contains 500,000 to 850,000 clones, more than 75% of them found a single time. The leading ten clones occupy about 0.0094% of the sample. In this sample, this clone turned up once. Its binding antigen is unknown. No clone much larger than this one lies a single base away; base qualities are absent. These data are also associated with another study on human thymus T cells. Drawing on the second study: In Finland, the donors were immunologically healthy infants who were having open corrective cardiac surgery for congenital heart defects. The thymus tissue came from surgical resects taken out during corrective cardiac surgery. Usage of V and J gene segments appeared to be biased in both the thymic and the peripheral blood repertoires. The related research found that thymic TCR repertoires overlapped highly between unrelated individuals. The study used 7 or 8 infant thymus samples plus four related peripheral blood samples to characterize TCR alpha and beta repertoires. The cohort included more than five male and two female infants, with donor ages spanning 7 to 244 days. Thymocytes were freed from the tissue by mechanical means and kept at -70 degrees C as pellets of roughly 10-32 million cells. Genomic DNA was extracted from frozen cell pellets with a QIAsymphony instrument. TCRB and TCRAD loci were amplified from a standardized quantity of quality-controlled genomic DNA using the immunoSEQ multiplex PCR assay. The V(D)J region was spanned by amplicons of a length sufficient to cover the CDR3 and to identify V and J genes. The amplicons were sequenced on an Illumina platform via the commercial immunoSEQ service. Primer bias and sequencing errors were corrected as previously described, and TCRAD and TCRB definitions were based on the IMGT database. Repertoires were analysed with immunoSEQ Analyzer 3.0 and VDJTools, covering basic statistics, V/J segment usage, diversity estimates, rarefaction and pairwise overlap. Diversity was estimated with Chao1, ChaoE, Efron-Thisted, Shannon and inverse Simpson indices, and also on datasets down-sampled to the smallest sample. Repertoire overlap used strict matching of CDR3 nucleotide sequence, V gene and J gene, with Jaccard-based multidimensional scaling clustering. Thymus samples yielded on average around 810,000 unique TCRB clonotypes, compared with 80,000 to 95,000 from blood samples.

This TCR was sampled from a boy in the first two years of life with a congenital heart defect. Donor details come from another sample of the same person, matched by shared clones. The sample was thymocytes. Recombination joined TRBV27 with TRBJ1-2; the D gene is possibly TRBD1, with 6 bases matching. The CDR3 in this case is CASSSGGGSFYGYTF. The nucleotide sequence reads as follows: TGTGCCAGCAGTTCGGGGGGCGGATCGTTCTATGGCTACACCTTC.